A single sample gave rise to the 21 T cell receptor beta chains below, sequenced in a study of patients and donors after allogeneic stem cell transplantation. MiXCR was run by TCRdb on the RT-PCR reads, yielding one entry per CDR3 protein. The sample lists more than 850,000 distinct CDR3 sequences; roughly 18% were seen once. The sample comprised blood, either unsorted or a sorted T cell fraction (not recorded which). These receptors all stem from a human donor who was either an allogeneic HSCT recipient or a stem cell or donor lymphocyte infusion donor (not recorded which). It is not recorded whose cells these are; they may come from a transplant donor.

The CDR3 sequence: CASSLGAEAGQGRLSSYNEQFF. DNA of the CDR3: TGCGCCAGCAGCTTGGGTGCGGAGGCGGGACAGGGGAGATTAAGCTCCTACAATGAGCAGTTCTTC. The J gene is TRBJ2-1, the V gene TRBV5-1, with 10 nucleotides matching TRBD1. Germline assignment: CDR1 SGHRS and CDR2 YFSETQ. J gave up 0 bases and V 0 bases, and 18 bases lay outside the gene matches. The length of the CDR3 is 22 residues.

The rearrangement links TRBV20-1 to TRBJ1-1; D is ambiguous. The CDR3 covers 14 residues. The V gene's germline CDR1 is DFQATT and CDR2 SNEGSKA (reference sequence). V lost 1 base and J lost 2, with 11 bases in between. The CDR3 reads CSARVAGLNTEAFF. CDR3 nucleotide sequence: TGCAGTGCTAGAGTAGCAGGCCTCAACACTGAAGCTTTCTTT.

Only a few counts were recorded for this clonotype. Here the CDR3 DNA reads TGTGCCACCAGCAGAGAGGGCAGCGATGAGCAGTTCTTC. Its translation is CATSREGSDEQFF. The chain has TRBV15 and TRBJ2-1; D remains ambiguous. V lost 0 bases to trimming and J lost 8 bases, with 8 bases between them. CDR1 is LNHNV, CDR2 YYDKDF, per germline (reference sequence). There are 13 residues in the CDR3. The whole variable domain, remainder taken from reference TRBV15 and TRBJ2-1, is DAMVIQNPRYQVTQFGKPVTLSCSQTLNHNVMYWYQQKSSQAPKLLFHYYDKDFNNEADTPDNFQSRRPNTSFCFLDIRSPGLGDTAMYLCATSREGSDEQFFGPGTRLTVL.

There are a few counts of this clonotype. This sequence joins TRBV7-3 and TRBJ2-2, with 10 bases lining up with TRBD2. Germline assignment: CDR1 SGHTA and CDR2 FQGTGA. There are 17 residues in the CDR3. Losses at the gene ends were 0 bases for V and 6 bases for J; bases not matched to a gene: 7. The DNA of the CDR3 is TGTGCCAGCAGCTTAACCCCTAGCGGGAGCGTCCCCGGGGAGCTGTTTTTT. It specifies CASSLTPSGSVPGELFF.

This clonotype was counted a few times. The gene calls are TRBV10-3 and TRBJ2-1; D gene ambiguous. The CDR3 spans 12 residues. V lost 11 bases, J lost 9 bases, and 17 bases lay in between. Germline V lookup: CDR1 ENHRY, CDR2 SYGVKD. The CDR3 protein is CAAADFRREQFF. Here the CDR3 DNA reads TGTGCCGCCGCCGACTTCAGGCGTGAGCAGTTCTTC.

V gene TRBV19 combines with J gene TRBJ1-1, with a tentative D call TRBD1 (6 bases). Germline CDR1 is LNHDA and CDR2 is SQIVND (reference sequence). The CDR3 contains 16 residues. V dropped 3 bases and J dropped 1 base, with 15 bases sitting between them. CDR3 amino acids: CASSISGMTGNTEAFF. CDR3 DNA sequence: TGTGCCAGTAGTATCTCAGGGATGACAGGGAACACTGAAGCTTTCTTT.

This clonotype was detected ten times or more. DNA of the CDR3: TGTGCCAGCAGTGTCTCTGGACAGGGGAACACCGGGGAGCTGTTTTTT. This encodes CASSVSGQGNTGELFF. The rearrangement joins TRBV6-4 to TRBJ2-2, with TRBD1 matching over 8 bases. The CDR3 totals 16 residues. Trimming cost V 4 bases and J 1 base; bases outside gene matches: 5. From germline, CDR1 is MRHNA and CDR2 SNTAGT.

The chain links TRBV6-5 to TRBJ1-3; a weak D match, TRBD1 (6 bases). With 2 bases removed from V and 1 base from J, the gap between germline ends came to 12 bases. Germline assignment: CDR1 MNHEY and CDR2 SVGAGI. This CDR3 has 16 residues. The CDR3 DNA sequence: TGTGCCAGCAGTTACGGATCAGGGGAATCTGGAAACACCATATATTTT. This sequence encodes CASSYGSGESGNTIYF.

The rearrangement uses TRBV20-1 and TRBJ2-7; D call uncertain. The V and J ends lost 3 bases and 7 bases respectively, with 7 bases between them. Looked up from germline, CDR1 is DFQATT and CDR2 is SNEGSKA (reference sequence). The CDR3 loop spans 10 amino acids. The CDR3 coding sequence is TGCAGTGCTAGGACTTTGGAGCAGTACTTC. Encoded protein: CSARTLEQYF.

J is TRBJ2-3 and V is TRBV25-1; 7 nucleotides align to TRBD1. With V trimmed by 5 bases and J by 0 bases, 8 bases remained unmatched. The CDR3 runs 16 residues. Germline-derived CDR1 and CDR2 are MGHDK and SYGVNS. The CDR3 DNA reads TGTGCCAGCAGTAACCCAGGGGGTACTAGCACAGATACGCAGTATTTT. This encodes CASSNPGGTSTDTQYF. The full variable domain, rest sourced from reference TRBV25-1 and TRBJ2-3, is EADIYQTPRYLVIGTGKKITLECSQTMGHDKMYWYQQDPGMELHLIHYSYGVNSTEKGDLSSESTVSRIRTEHFPLTLESARPSHTSQYLCASSNPGGTSTDTQYFGPGTRLTVL.

The chain joins TRBV20-1 to TRBJ2-3; D is possibly TRBD1 or TRBD2 (5 bases each). V was cut by 6 bases and J by 4 bases, with 14 bases left in between. The CDR3 has 13 residues. CDR1 and CDR2 from the germline V gene are DFQATT and SNEGSKA (reference sequence). The DNA of the CDR3 is TGCAGTGCGAGGGACCCACAGTCAGATACGCAGTATTTT. Protein product: CSARDPQSDTQYF.

This clonotype occurred a few times. The CDR3 is CASSGGLELYNEQFF. CDR3 DNA: TGTGCCAGCAGTGGGGGATTGGAATTGTACAATGAGCAGTTCTTC. This chain links TRBV12-3 or TRBV12-4 with TRBJ2-1; D possibly uses TRBD1 or TRBD2 (5 bases each). Trimming pared 5 bases from V and 4 bases from J, leaving 15 bases between. The CDR3 loop spans 15 amino acids.

V usage is TRBV12-3 or TRBV12-4 and J usage is TRBJ2-1; 11 bases are shared with TRBD1. The CDR3 is 15 amino acids. V shed 5 bases, J shed 7 bases, and the junction held 7 bases outside the gene matches. The CDR3 reads CASSPEDRGRNEQFF. Written as DNA, the CDR3 is TGTGCCAGCAGTCCGGAGGACAGGGGGCGGAATGAGCAGTTCTTC.

The chain's CDR3 is CASNFRTGAAEAFF. DNA of the CDR3: TGTGCCAGTAATTTTCGGACGGGGGCGGCTGAAGCTTTCTTT. The gene calls are TRBV19 and TRBJ1-1, with D possibly being TRBD1 (6 bases). V lost 7 bases, J lost 6 bases, and 18 bases lay in between. Germline loops: CDR1 LNHDA, CDR2 SQIVND (reference sequence). This CDR3 comprises 14 residues.

The CDR3, as DNA: TGTGCCAGCAGCGACCCCACGCGACTAGCGAATTTCACAGATACGCAGTATTTT. Translation: CASSDPTRLANFTDTQYF. The rearrangement uses TRBV2 and TRBJ2-3; 8 bases are a match to TRBD2. Germline CDR1 and CDR2: SNHLY and FYNNEI. The CDR3 loop spans 18 amino acids. J lost 2 bases, V lost 6 bases, and 16 bases had no gene match. The variable domain in full, with the rest retrieved from reference TRBV2 and TRBJ2-3, is EPEVTQTPSHQVTQMGQEVILRCVPISNHLYFYWYRQILGQKVEFLVSFYNNEISEKSEIFDDQFSVERPDGSNFTLKIRSTKLEDSAMYFCASSDPTRLANFTDTQYFGPGTRLTVL.

The V call is TRBV12-3 or TRBV12-4, the J call TRBJ1-2, with 10 bases that match TRBD1. The CDR3 runs to 16 residues. Trimming cost V 5 bases and J 5 bases; bases outside gene matches: 11. CDR3 sequence reads: CASSGGPGQGQYGYTF. CDR3 DNA sequence: TGTGCCAGCAGTGGGGGGCCGGGACAGGGGCAATATGGCTACACCTTC.

V usage is TRBV7-8 and J usage is TRBJ2-1, with D tentatively TRBD2 (6 bases). Between the trimmed V and J ends, which lost 5 bases and 1 base, there was a span of 15 bases. The germline V gene has CDR1 SGHVS and CDR2 FQNEAQ. The CDR3 has 16 amino acids. CDR3 nucleotides: TGTGCCAGCAGCCCCCCCGGGACTCCTTCCTACAATGAGCAGTTCTTC. This encodes CASSPPGTPSYNEQFF. Complete variable domain (other parts from reference TRBV7-8 and TRBJ2-1): GAGVSQSPRYKVAKRGQDVALRCDPISGHVSLFWYQQALGQGPEFLTYFQNEAQLDKSGLPSDRFFAERPEGSVSTLKIQRTQQEDSAVYLCASSPPGTPSYNEQFFGPGTRLTVL.

V is TRBV7-9 and J is TRBJ2-1; 8 bases line up with TRBD2. The ends lost 6 bases at V and 3 bases at J; junction bases unmatched: 10. This CDR3 region has 16 residues. Germline CDR1 and CDR2: SEHNR and FQNEAQ (reference sequence). CDR3 region: CASSQSRSGNYNEQFF. The CDR3 DNA reads as TGTGCCAGCAGTCAATCCCGTAGCGGGAACTACAATGAGCAGTTCTTC.

This clonotype was detected a few times. The CDR3: CASRSTGGASHGYTF. The CDR3 coding sequence is TGTGCCAGCAGAAGTACAGGGGGCGCGTCCCATGGCTACACCTTC. This sequence joins TRBV27 and TRBJ1-2, with 9 bases lining up with TRBD1. The CDR3 extends over 15 amino acids. J was trimmed by 6 bases and V by 6 bases; bases with no gene match: 11. Germline assignment: CDR1 MNHEY and CDR2 SMNVEV (reference sequence).

The V and J genes are TRBV20-1 and TRBJ1-4, with D unresolved. Germline CDR1 DFQATT, CDR2 SNEGSKA (reference sequence). The CDR3 contains 16 residues. V shed 3 bases and J shed 7 bases, with 21 bases lying between them. The CDR3 sequence: CSASLWQLSRGEKLFF. The CDR3 nucleotides are TGCAGTGCTAGTCTATGGCAGCTCAGTCGGGGTGAAAAACTGTTTTTT.

This rearrangement joins TRBV10-3 to TRBJ2-1, with 11 bases that match TRBD2. CDR3 size: 16 residues. Per the germline V gene, CDR1 is ENHRY and CDR2 is SYGVKD. Germline trimming cut 4 bases from V and 0 bases from J; bases unmatched to any gene: 2. Here the CDR3 reads CAISGGLAASYNEQFF. The CDR3 nucleotides read TGTGCCATCAGTGGGGGACTAGCGGCCTCCTACAATGAGCAGTTCTTC.